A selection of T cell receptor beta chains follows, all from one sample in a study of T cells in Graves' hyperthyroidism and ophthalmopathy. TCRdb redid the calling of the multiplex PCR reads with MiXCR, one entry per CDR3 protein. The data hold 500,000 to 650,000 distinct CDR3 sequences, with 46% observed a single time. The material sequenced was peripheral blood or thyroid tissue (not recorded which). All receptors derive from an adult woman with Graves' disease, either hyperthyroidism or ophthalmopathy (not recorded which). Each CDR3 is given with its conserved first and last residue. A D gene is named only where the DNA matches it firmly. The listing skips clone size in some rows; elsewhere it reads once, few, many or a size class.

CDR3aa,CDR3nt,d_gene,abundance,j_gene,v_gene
CASSQAGGNSPLHF,TGTGCCAGCAGCCAAGCCGGCGGTAATTCACCCCTCCACTTT,NA,few,TRBJ1-6,TRBV3-1
CASSLSGLNPNYGYTF,TGCGCCAGCAGCTTGTCCGGGCTCAACCCTAACTATGGCTACACCTTC,NA,NA,TRBJ1-2,TRBV5-1
CASRDSSVNTEAFF,TGTGCCAGCAGGGACTCATCGGTAAACACTGAAGCTTTCTTT,NA,many,TRBJ1-1,TRBV6-1
CSAGSYEQYF,TGCAGTGCCGGGTCCTACGAGCAGTACTTC,NA,NA,TRBJ2-7,TRBV20-1
CSVRDPRGSGANVLTF,TGCAGCGTTAGAGACCCTAGGGGCTCTGGGGCCAACGTCCTGACTTTC,NA,many,TRBJ2-6,TRBV29-1
CASSLGPLGQSNTIYF,TGTGCCAGCAGCTTAGGTCCATTGGGACAGTCGAACACCATATATTTT,TRBD1,NA,TRBJ1-3,TRBV7-8
CSAASTGAYEQYF,TGCAGTGCTGCTTCGACAGGGGCGTACGAGCAGTACTTC,TRBD1,many,TRBJ2-7,TRBV20-1
CASSSRWRGTSYEQYF,TGTGCCAGCAGTAGTCGCTGGAGGGGGACGTCCTACGAGCAGTACTTC,NA,NA,TRBJ2-7,TRBV7-8
CASGRQFYGYTF,TGTGCCAGTGGTCGACAGTTCTATGGCTACACCTTC,NA,few,TRBJ1-2,TRBV19
CASRGTGSTDTQYF,TGTGCCAGCAGGGGGACAGGGAGCACAGATACGCAGTATTTT,TRBD1,NA,TRBJ2-3,TRBV6-1
CASSQDPGSPEALF,TGTGCCAGCAGCCAAGATCCGGGGAGCCCTGAAGCTCTCTTT,NA,NA,TRBJ1-1,TRBV7-9
CSVRAGVHYGYTF,TGCAGTGTGAGGGCCGGGGTTCACTATGGCTACACCTTC,NA,NA,TRBJ1-2,TRBV20-1
CSGSGGTYSPLHF,TGCAGTGGGAGTGGGGGGACATATTCACCCCTCCACTTT,NA,NA,TRBJ1-6,TRBV20-1
CASSPTGEKETQYF,TGTGCCAGCAGCCCGACAGGGGAGAAGGAGACCCAGTACTTC,TRBD1,many,TRBJ2-5,TRBV27
CASSYRGLFF,TGTGCCAGCAGTTACAGGGGGCTGTTTTTT,TRBD1,few,TRBJ2-2,TRBV7-4
CASSQEGATSGLGEQYF,TGTGCCAGCAGCCAAGAAGGGGCGACTAGCGGCCTTGGGGAGCAGTACTTC,TRBD2,NA,TRBJ2-7,TRBV7-9
CASRSGQPQHF,TGCGCCAGCAGGTCGGGACAGCCCCAGCATTTT,NA,NA,TRBJ1-5,TRBV10-1
CASRLAQGNYVETQYF,TGCGCCAGCAGACTAGCACAGGGTAATTACGTGGAGACCCAGTACTTC,NA,few,TRBJ2-5,TRBV4-1
CASTPDRSHGYTF,TGTGCCAGCACCCCAGACAGGAGCCATGGCTACACCTTC,NA,few,TRBJ1-2,TRBV6-5
CSARDLRAGLYEQYF,TGCAGTGCTAGAGATCTGAGAGCGGGGCTGTACGAGCAGTACTTC,TRBD2,NA,TRBJ2-7,TRBV20-1
CAISPLAGTGETQYF,TGTGCCATCAGCCCCCTAGCGGGAACTGGCGAGACCCAGTACTTC,TRBD2,many,TRBJ2-5,TRBV10-3
CASSEGGAGQPQHF,TGCGCCAGCAGCGAAGGAGGGGCAGGTCAGCCCCAGCATTTT,NA,NA,TRBJ1-5,TRBV5-1
CSARDTGNTEAFF,TGCAGTGCTAGAGACACAGGGAACACTGAAGCTTTCTTT,NA,NA,TRBJ1-1,TRBV20-1
CSTIDPRDRVRETQYF,TGCAGTACTATCGACCCACGGGACAGGGTTAGGGAGACCCAGTACTTC,TRBD1,NA,TRBJ2-5,TRBV20-1
CASSTGSVWLFF,TGTGCCAGCAGTACCGGGTCGGTTTGGCTGTTTTTT,NA,many,TRBJ2-2,TRBV2
CSARDRGTGGKNTIYF,TGCAGTGCTAGAGATCGGGGGACAGGGGGAAAGAACACCATATATTTT,TRBD1,few,TRBJ1-3,TRBV20-1
CASSLGTGRQETQYF,TGTGCCAGCAGCTTAGGTACAGGGAGGCAAGAGACCCAGTACTTC,NA,NA,TRBJ2-5,TRBV7-3
CSARGLLGYTF,TGCAGTGCTAGAGGGCTGCTTGGCTACACCTTC,NA,NA,TRBJ1-2,TRBV20-1
CSAARPLAGGPNEQYF,TGCAGTGCTGCACGCCCCCTAGCGGGAGGGCCCAACGAGCAGTACTTC,TRBD2,NA,TRBJ2-7,TRBV20-1
CASSIQHGNTEAFF,TGTGCCAGCAGTATCCAACATGGGAACACTGAAGCTTTCTTT,NA,NA,TRBJ1-1,TRBV7-2
CASSLFGTGGGTEAFF,TGTGCCAGCAGTTTATTCGGGACAGGGGGGGGAACTGAAGCTTTCTTT,TRBD1,few,TRBJ1-1,TRBV27
CSVLVSANGAFF,TGCAGCGTGCTTGTCTCGGCTAATGGGGCTTTCTTT,NA,NA,TRBJ1-1,TRBV29-1
CASSEAHLNEKLFF,TGTGCCAGCAGTGAGGCGCACCTGAATGAAAAACTGTTTTTT,NA,few,TRBJ1-4,TRBV25-1
CSVGVTYEQYF,TGCAGCGTTGGGGTCACCTACGAGCAGTACTTC,NA,many,TRBJ2-7,TRBV29-1
CAWSVGAGVSYGYTF,TGTGCCTGGAGTGTCGGCGCAGGGGTAAGCTATGGCTACACCTTC,NA,many,TRBJ1-2,TRBV30
CASSQVQGIDGYTF,TGTGCCAGCAGCCAAGTCCAGGGGATCGATGGCTACACCTTC,NA,many,TRBJ1-2,TRBV3-1
CASIQGQGGTEAFF,TGTGCCAGCATCCAAGGACAGGGTGGAACTGAAGCTTTCTTT,TRBD1,NA,TRBJ1-1,TRBV2
CASSIGYGYSYEQYF,TGTGCCAGTAGTATAGGGTACGGCTACTCCTACGAGCAGTACTTC,NA,NA,TRBJ2-7,TRBV19
CASSFSGSQPQHF,TGTGCCAGCAGCTTCTCAGGGTCCCAGCCCCAGCATTTT,NA,NA,TRBJ1-5,TRBV7-2
CASSQDRGGYEQYF,TGTGCCAGCAGTCAGGACAGGGGAGGCTACGAGCAGTACTTC,TRBD1,few,TRBJ2-7,TRBV7-8
CASSQVGGLSGGYTF,TGCGCCAGCAGCCAAGTAGGGGGCTTATCGGGCGGCTACACCTTC,TRBD1,many,TRBJ1-2,TRBV4-1
CASSLRGEDEQYF,TGTGCCAGCAGCTTAAGAGGCGAAGACGAGCAGTACTTC,NA,NA,TRBJ2-7,TRBV7-2
CASSLGTGIYGYTF,TGCGCCAGCAGCCTAGGGACAGGGATCTATGGCTACACCTTC,TRBD1,NA,TRBJ1-2,TRBV5-1
CASRSRETYEQYF,TGTGCCAGCAGATCTCGGGAGACGTACGAGCAGTACTTC,NA,few,TRBJ2-7,TRBV6-1
CASSAAGDTIYF,TGTGCCAGCAGCGCAGCGGGAGACACCATATATTTT,NA,NA,TRBJ1-3,TRBV9
CASSHQGNSPLHF,TGTGCCAGCAGTCACCAGGGGAACTCACCCCTCCACTTT,NA,many,TRBJ1-6,TRBV25-1
CSVVYSYEQYF,TGCAGCGTTGTCTACAGCTACGAGCAGTACTTC,NA,NA,TRBJ2-7,TRBV29-1
CSVLNRLYEQYF,TGCAGCGTACTCAACAGGCTCTACGAGCAGTACTTC,NA,NA,TRBJ2-7,TRBV29-1
CTSSLVTVSSPLHF,TGTACCAGCAGTTTGGTGACGGTTAGTTCACCCCTCCACTTT,NA,NA,TRBJ1-6,TRBV19
CASTRQGLEETQYF,TGTGCCAGCACGCGACAGGGACTTGAAGAGACCCAGTACTTC,NA,many,TRBJ2-5,TRBV2
CASNFRTGIYEQYF,TGTGCCAGCAATTTCAGGACAGGGATCTACGAGCAGTACTTC,TRBD1,NA,TRBJ2-7,TRBV12-3/TRBV12-4
CASSQVGRRQETQYF,TGCGCCAGCAGCCAAGTGGGACGGAGACAAGAGACCCAGTACTTC,NA,NA,TRBJ2-5,TRBV4-1